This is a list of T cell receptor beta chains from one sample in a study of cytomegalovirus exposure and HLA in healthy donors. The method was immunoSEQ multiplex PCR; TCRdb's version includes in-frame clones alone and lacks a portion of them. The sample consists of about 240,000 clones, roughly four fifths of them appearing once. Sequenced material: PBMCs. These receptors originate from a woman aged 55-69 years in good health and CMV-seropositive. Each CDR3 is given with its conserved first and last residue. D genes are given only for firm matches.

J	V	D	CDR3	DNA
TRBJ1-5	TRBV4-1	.	CASSQEAKAVAQHF	TGCGCCAGCAGCCAAGAAGCCAAAGCGGTAGCCCAGCATTTT
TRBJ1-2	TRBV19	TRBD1	CASSDGQGQFRGYTF	TGTGCCAGTAGCGATGGACAGGGGCAATTTCGCGGCTACACCTTC
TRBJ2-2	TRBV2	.	CASKTRENTGELFF	TGTGCCAGCAAGACTAGGGAGAACACCGGGGAGCTGTTTTTT
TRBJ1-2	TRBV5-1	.	CASSLAGREGVGYTF	TGCGCCAGCAGCTTGGCGGGCAGGGAAGGTGTTGGCTACACCTTC
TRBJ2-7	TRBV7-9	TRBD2	CASSFTSGSYEQYF	TGTGCCAGCAGCTTCACTAGCGGGAGTTACGAGCAGTACTTC
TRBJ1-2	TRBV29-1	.	CSVEEGGGATPYGYTF	TGCAGCGTTGAAGAGGGGGGAGGGGCGACCCCATATGGCTACACCTTC
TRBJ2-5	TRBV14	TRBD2	CASSQDHGTSASRETQYF	TGTGCCAGCAGCCAAGACCACGGGACTAGCGCAAGCCGAGAGACCCAGTACTTC
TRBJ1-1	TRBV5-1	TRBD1	CASSLAVGTGNTEAFF	TGCGCCAGCAGCTTGGCCGTTGGGACAGGGAACACTGAAGCTTTCTTT
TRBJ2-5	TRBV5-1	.	CASSQDSPETQYF	TGCGCCAGCAGCCAGGACAGCCCCGAGACCCAGTACTTC
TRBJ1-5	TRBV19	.	CASIQGVGRGQPQHF	TGTGCCAGTATCCAAGGGGTGGGCCGGGGGCAGCCCCAGCATTTT
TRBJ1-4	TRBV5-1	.	CASSGDTATNEKLFF	TGCGCCAGCAGCGGGGACACCGCAACTAATGAAAAACTGTTTTTT